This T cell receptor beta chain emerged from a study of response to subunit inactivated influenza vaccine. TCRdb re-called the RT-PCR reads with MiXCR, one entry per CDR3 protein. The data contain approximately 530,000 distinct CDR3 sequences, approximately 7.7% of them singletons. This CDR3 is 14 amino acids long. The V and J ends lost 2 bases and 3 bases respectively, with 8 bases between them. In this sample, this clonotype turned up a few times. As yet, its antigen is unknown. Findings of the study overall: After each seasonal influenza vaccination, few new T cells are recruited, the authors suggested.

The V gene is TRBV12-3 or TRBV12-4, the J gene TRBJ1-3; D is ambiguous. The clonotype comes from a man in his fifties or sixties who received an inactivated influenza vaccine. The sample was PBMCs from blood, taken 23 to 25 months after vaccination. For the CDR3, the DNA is TGTGCCAGCAGTTTACGAGGGATTGGAAACACCATATATTTT. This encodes CASSLRGIGNTIYF.